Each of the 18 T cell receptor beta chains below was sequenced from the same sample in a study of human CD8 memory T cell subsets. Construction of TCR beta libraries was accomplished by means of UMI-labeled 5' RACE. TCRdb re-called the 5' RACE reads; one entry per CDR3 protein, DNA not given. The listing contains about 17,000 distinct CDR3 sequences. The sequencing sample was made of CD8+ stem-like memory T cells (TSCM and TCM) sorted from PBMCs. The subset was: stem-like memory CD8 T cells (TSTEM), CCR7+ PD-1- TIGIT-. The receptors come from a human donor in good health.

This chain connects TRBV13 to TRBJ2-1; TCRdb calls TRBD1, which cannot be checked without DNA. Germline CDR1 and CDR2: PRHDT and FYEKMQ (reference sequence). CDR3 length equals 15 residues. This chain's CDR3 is CASSLQTGSLDEQFF.

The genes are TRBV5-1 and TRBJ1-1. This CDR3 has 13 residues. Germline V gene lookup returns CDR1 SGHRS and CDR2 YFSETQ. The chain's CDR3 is CASSQPPLPSAFF.

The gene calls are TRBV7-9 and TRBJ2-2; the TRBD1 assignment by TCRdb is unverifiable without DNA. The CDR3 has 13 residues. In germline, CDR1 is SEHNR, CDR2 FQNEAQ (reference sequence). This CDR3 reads CASSQGLAGELFF.

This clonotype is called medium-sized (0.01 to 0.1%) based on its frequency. The CDR3 protein is CSVRTGSSYEQYF. The V and J genes are TRBV29-1 and TRBJ2-7. Germline V CDR1 and CDR2: SQVTM, ANQGSEA. This CDR3 region has 13 residues.

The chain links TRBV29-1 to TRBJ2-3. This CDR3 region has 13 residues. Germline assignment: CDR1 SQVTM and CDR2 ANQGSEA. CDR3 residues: CSVSRSSTDTQYF.

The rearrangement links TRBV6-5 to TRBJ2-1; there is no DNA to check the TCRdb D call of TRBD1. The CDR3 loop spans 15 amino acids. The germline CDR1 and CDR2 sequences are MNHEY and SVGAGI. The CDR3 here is CASSYHQGGIDEQFF.

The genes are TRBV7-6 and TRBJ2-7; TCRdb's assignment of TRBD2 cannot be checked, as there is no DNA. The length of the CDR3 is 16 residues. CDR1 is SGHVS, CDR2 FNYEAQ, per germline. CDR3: CASSFGLAGELGEQYF.

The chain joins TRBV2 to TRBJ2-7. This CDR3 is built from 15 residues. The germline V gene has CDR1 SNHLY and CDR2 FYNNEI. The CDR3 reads CASASSGYSSYEQYF. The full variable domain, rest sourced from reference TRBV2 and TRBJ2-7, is EPEVTQTPSHQVTQMGQEVILRCVPISNHLYFYWYRQILGQKVEFLVSFYNNEISEKSEIFDDQFSVERPDGSNFTLKIRSTKLEDSAMYFCASASSGYSSYEQYFGPGTRLTVT.

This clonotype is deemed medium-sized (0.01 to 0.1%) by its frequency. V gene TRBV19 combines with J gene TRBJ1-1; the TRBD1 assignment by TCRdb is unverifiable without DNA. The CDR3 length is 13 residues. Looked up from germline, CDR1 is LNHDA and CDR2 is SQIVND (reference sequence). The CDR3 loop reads CASSTGQGSEAFF. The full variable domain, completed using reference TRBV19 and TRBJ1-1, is DGGITQSPKYLFRKEGQNVTLSCEQNLNHDAMYWYRQDPGQGLRLIYYSQIVNDFQKGDIAEGYSVSREKKESFPLTVTSAQKNPTAFYLCASSTGQGSEAFFGQGTRLTVV.

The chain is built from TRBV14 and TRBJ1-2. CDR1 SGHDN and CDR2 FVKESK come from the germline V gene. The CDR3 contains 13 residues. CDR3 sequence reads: CASSQDSDHGYTF.

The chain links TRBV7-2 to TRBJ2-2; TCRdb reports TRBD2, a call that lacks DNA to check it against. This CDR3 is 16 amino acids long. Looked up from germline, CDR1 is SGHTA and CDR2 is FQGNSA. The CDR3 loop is CASSHSSGGARGELFF.

CDR3 in amino acids: CASSLKTSGTDTQYF. The J gene is TRBJ2-3, the V gene TRBV13; TCRdb calls TRBD2, which cannot be checked without DNA. The germline V gene has CDR1 PRHDT and CDR2 FYEKMQ (reference sequence). This CDR3 has 15 amino acids.

This CDR3 reads CASLSSYNEQFF. This chain uses TRBV2 with TRBJ2-1. CDR1 is SNHLY, CDR2 FYNNEI, per germline. The CDR3 spans 12 residues.

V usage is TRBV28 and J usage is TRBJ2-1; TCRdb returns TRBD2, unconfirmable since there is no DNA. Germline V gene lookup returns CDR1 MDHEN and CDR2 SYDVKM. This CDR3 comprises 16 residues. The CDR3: CASSPMAGSSYNEQFF.

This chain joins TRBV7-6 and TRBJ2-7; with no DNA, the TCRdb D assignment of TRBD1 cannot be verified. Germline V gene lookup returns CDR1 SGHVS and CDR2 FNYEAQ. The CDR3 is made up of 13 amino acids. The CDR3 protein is CASSLGPSGEQYF. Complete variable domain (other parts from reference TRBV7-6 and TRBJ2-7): GAGVSQSPRYKVTKRGQDVALRCDPISGHVSLYWYRQALGQGPEFLTYFNYEAQQDKSGLPNDRFSAERPEGSISTLTIQRTEQRDSAMYRCASSLGPSGEQYFGPGTRLTVT.

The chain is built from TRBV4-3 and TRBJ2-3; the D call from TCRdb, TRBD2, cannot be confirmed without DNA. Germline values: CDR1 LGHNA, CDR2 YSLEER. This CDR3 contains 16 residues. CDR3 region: CASSQKVRGSTDTQYF.

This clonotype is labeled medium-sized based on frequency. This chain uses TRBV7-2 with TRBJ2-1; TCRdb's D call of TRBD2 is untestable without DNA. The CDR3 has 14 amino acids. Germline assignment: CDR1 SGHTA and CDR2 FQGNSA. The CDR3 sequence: CASSVLGSYSEQFF.

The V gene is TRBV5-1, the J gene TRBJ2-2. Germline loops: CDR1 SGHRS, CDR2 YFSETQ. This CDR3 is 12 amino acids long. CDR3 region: CASSYNTGELFF. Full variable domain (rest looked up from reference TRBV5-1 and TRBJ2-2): KAGVTQTPRYLIKTRGQQVTLSCSPISGHRSVSWYQQTPGQGLQFLFEYFSETQRNKGNFPGRFSGRQFSNSRSEMNVSTLELGDSALYLCASSYNTGELFFGEGSRLTVL.